A selection of T cell receptor beta chains follows, all from one sample in a study of regulatory T cells in long-lasting Graves disease. TCRdb re-called the multiplex PCR reads through MiXCR, storing one row per CDR3 protein. The table shows about 660,000 distinct CDR3 sequences, with 25% to 30% occurring only once. The material was peripheral blood mononuclear cells (PBMCs), obtained when the disease was refractory, from a patient treated with antithyroid drugs. Source of these receptors: a female donor with Graves disease. Both conserved end residues are part of each CDR3. Each record gives: CDR3 length, clone size, J gene, V gene, D gene, CDR3 protein, CDR3 DNA. D genes are given only for firm matches. Clone size, where shown, is once, few, many, or a class for clones that have expanded.

cdr3_length: 14
clone_size: NA
j_call: TRBJ1-1
v_call: TRBV7-3
d_call: NA
cdr3_aa: CASSSAGRNTEAFF
cdr3_nt: TGTGCCAGCAGCTCCGCGGGGCGGAACACTGAAGCTTTCTTT

cdr3_length: 19
clone_size: NA
j_call: TRBJ2-7
v_call: TRBV6-2/TRBV6-3
d_call: TRBD1
cdr3_aa: CASSVVYRLLGDSSYEQYF
cdr3_nt: TGTGCCAGCAGTGTTGTGTATAGGCTGTTGGGGGACAGCTCCTACGAGCAGTACTTC

cdr3_length: 14
clone_size: NA
j_call: TRBJ2-2
v_call: TRBV12-3/TRBV12-4
d_call: NA
cdr3_aa: CASSASVGTGELFF
cdr3_nt: TGTGCCAGCAGTGCCAGTGTGGGGACCGGGGAGCTGTTTTTT

cdr3_length: 16
clone_size: NA
j_call: TRBJ2-4
v_call: TRBV5-4
d_call: TRBD1
cdr3_aa: CASSLRQGLAKNIQYF
cdr3_nt: TGTGCCAGCAGCTTGAGACAGGGTTTAGCCAAAAACATTCAGTACTTC

cdr3_length: 15
clone_size: NA
j_call: TRBJ2-5
v_call: TRBV13
d_call: TRBD2
cdr3_aa: CASSLAGGTQETQYF
cdr3_nt: TGTGCCAGCAGCTTAGCGGGAGGAACCCAAGAGACCCAGTACTTC

cdr3_length: 16
clone_size: NA
j_call: TRBJ1-2
v_call: TRBV7-9
d_call: NA
cdr3_aa: CASSLYGTLANYGYTF
cdr3_nt: TGTGCCAGCAGCTTATACGGAACCCTAGCTAACTATGGCTACACCTTC

cdr3_length: 13
clone_size: NA
j_call: TRBJ1-1
v_call: TRBV6-2/TRBV6-3
d_call: NA
cdr3_aa: CASKRRVDTEAFF
cdr3_nt: TGTGCCAGCAAGAGGAGAGTGGATACTGAAGCTTTCTTT

cdr3_length: 14
clone_size: NA
j_call: TRBJ1-5
v_call: TRBV20-1
d_call: NA
cdr3_aa: CSARAGKGNQPQHF
cdr3_nt: TGCAGTGCTAGAGCCGGGAAGGGCAATCAGCCCCAGCATTTT

cdr3_length: 17
clone_size: NA
j_call: TRBJ1-4
v_call: TRBV4-1
d_call: TRBD1
cdr3_aa: CASSQSRQGGASEKLFF
cdr3_nt: TGCGCCAGCAGCCAAAGCCGACAGGGGGGCGCGAGTGAAAAACTGTTTTTT

cdr3_length: 15
clone_size: NA
j_call: TRBJ1-6
v_call: TRBV9
d_call: NA
cdr3_aa: CASGADGGPWSPLHF
cdr3_nt: TGTGCCAGCGGAGCGGACGGGGGCCCGTGGTCACCCCTCCACTTT

cdr3_length: 12
clone_size: few
j_call: TRBJ2-5
v_call: TRBV3-1
d_call: NA
cdr3_aa: CASSQMGETQYF
cdr3_nt: TGTGCCAGCAGCCAAATGGGAGAGACCCAGTACTTC

cdr3_length: 18
clone_size: NA
j_call: TRBJ2-7
v_call: TRBV12-3/TRBV12-4
d_call: TRBD2
cdr3_aa: CASRGRGTSGRSTYEQYF
cdr3_nt: TGTGCCAGCAGGGGGCGGGGGACTAGCGGGAGGTCCACCTACGAGCAGTACTTC

cdr3_length: 12
clone_size: few
j_call: TRBJ2-5
v_call: TRBV10-2
d_call: NA
cdr3_aa: CASSGSTETQYF
cdr3_nt: TGCGCCAGCAGTGGGTCGACGGAGACCCAGTACTTC

cdr3_length: 17
clone_size: many
j_call: TRBJ1-6
v_call: TRBV2
d_call: NA
cdr3_aa: CASSSRRDALGNSPLHF
cdr3_nt: TGTGCCAGCAGTTCCAGACGAGACGCCTTGGGTAATTCACCCCTCCACTTT

cdr3_length: 17
clone_size: NA
j_call: TRBJ2-2
v_call: TRBV29-1
d_call: TRBD1
cdr3_aa: CSVSTGTGLTRTGELFF
cdr3_nt: TGCAGCGTCTCTACCGGGACAGGGTTAACGAGGACCGGGGAGCTGTTTTTT

cdr3_length: 14
clone_size: many
j_call: TRBJ1-4
v_call: TRBV6-1
d_call: NA
cdr3_aa: CASRLIALGEKLFF
cdr3_nt: TGTGCCAGCCGGCTCATCGCCCTGGGGGAAAAACTGTTTTTT

cdr3_length: 14
clone_size: few
j_call: TRBJ1-4
v_call: TRBV12-3/TRBV12-4
d_call: TRBD1
cdr3_aa: CASRAQGPNEKLFF
cdr3_nt: TGTGCCAGCAGGGCACAGGGGCCTAATGAAAAACTGTTTTTT

cdr3_length: 14
clone_size: many
j_call: TRBJ1-2
v_call: TRBV2
d_call: TRBD1
cdr3_aa: CADNFDRGSDGYTF
cdr3_nt: TGTGCCGACAACTTTGACAGGGGGTCCGACGGCTACACCTTC

cdr3_length: 15
clone_size: few
j_call: TRBJ2-7
v_call: TRBV6-1
d_call: TRBD2
cdr3_aa: CASQFRTSGTYEQYF
cdr3_nt: TGTGCCAGCCAATTCCGGACTAGCGGCACCTACGAGCAGTACTTC

cdr3_length: 11
clone_size: NA
j_call: TRBJ2-3
v_call: TRBV20-1
d_call: NA
cdr3_aa: CSAALGDTQYF
cdr3_nt: TGCAGTGCTGCTCTCGGGGATACGCAGTATTTT

cdr3_length: 15
clone_size: NA
j_call: TRBJ1-5
v_call: TRBV20-1
d_call: TRBD1
cdr3_aa: CSARPEDRGTQPQHF
cdr3_nt: TGCAGTGCCAGGCCCGAAGACAGGGGGACGCAGCCCCAGCATTTT

cdr3_length: 13
clone_size: few
j_call: TRBJ2-2
v_call: TRBV12-3/TRBV12-4
d_call: NA
cdr3_aa: CASRTPGTGELFF
cdr3_nt: TGTGCCAGCAGAACCCCTGGAACCGGGGAGCTGTTTTTT

cdr3_length: 16
clone_size: many
j_call: TRBJ2-7
v_call: TRBV12-3/TRBV12-4
d_call: NA
cdr3_aa: CASSLAGSGFSYEQYF
cdr3_nt: TGTGCCAGCAGTTTAGCAGGAAGCGGCTTCTCCTACGAGCAGTACTTC

cdr3_length: 13
clone_size: few
j_call: TRBJ2-2
v_call: TRBV29-1
d_call: NA
cdr3_aa: CSVVGTNTGELFF
cdr3_nt: TGCAGCGTTGTTGGGACGAACACCGGGGAGCTGTTTTTT

cdr3_length: 13
clone_size: once
j_call: TRBJ1-3
v_call: TRBV12-5
d_call: NA
cdr3_aa: CASGSNLGNTIYF
cdr3_nt: TGTGCTAGTGGTTCTAACTTAGGAAACACCATATATTTT

cdr3_length: 16
clone_size: NA
j_call: TRBJ2-6
v_call: TRBV18
d_call: NA
cdr3_aa: CASSPAGSSGANVLTF
cdr3_nt: TGTGCCAGCTCACCAGCTGGTAGCTCTGGGGCCAACGTCCTGACTTTC

cdr3_length: 13
clone_size: few
j_call: TRBJ2-5
v_call: TRBV10-1
d_call: NA
cdr3_aa: CASSPTSEETQYF
cdr3_nt: TGCGCCAGCAGCCCCACTTCAGAAGAGACCCAGTACTTC

cdr3_length: 19
clone_size: NA
j_call: TRBJ2-7
v_call: TRBV10-3
d_call: NA
cdr3_aa: CAISTERGGLADSSYEQYF
cdr3_nt: TGTGCCATCAGCACCGAAAGGGGGGGTTTAGCGGATAGCTCCTACGAGCAGTACTTC

cdr3_length: 14
clone_size: NA
j_call: TRBJ1-1
v_call: TRBV7-2
d_call: NA
cdr3_aa: CASSFGPANTEAFF
cdr3_nt: TGTGCCAGCAGCTTTGGCCCGGCGAACACTGAAGCTTTCTTT

cdr3_length: 15
clone_size: NA
j_call: TRBJ1-6
v_call: TRBV10-3
d_call: NA
cdr3_aa: CAISPASDTNSPLHF
cdr3_nt: TGTGCCATCTCCCCGGCCAGCGACACAAATTCACCCCTCCACTTT

cdr3_length: 15
clone_size: few
j_call: TRBJ2-5
v_call: TRBV4-2
d_call: NA
cdr3_aa: CASSQEHPLPGTQYF
cdr3_nt: TGTGCCAGCAGCCAAGAACACCCCTTACCAGGAACCCAGTACTTC

cdr3_length: 16
clone_size: NA
j_call: TRBJ1-2
v_call: TRBV7-2
d_call: TRBD1
cdr3_aa: CASSLVGGQGTYGYTF
cdr3_nt: TGTGCCAGCAGCTTAGTTGGCGGACAGGGTACCTATGGCTACACCTTC

cdr3_length: 16
clone_size: many
j_call: TRBJ1-5
v_call: TRBV28
d_call: TRBD1
cdr3_aa: CASSQTGGEWDQPQHF
cdr3_nt: TGTGCCAGCAGCCAGACAGGGGGGGAATGGGATCAGCCCCAGCATTTT

cdr3_length: 13
clone_size: few
j_call: TRBJ1-1
v_call: TRBV3-1
d_call: NA
cdr3_aa: CASARQVNTEAFF
cdr3_nt: TGTGCCAGCGCTCGACAGGTTAACACTGAAGCTTTCTTT

cdr3_length: 14
clone_size: many
j_call: TRBJ1-2
v_call: TRBV2
d_call: TRBD1
cdr3_aa: CASSRGQGLRGYTF
cdr3_nt: TGTGCCAGCAGTCGAGGACAGGGGTTACGCGGCTACACCTTC

cdr3_length: 15
clone_size: few
j_call: TRBJ1-1
v_call: TRBV28
d_call: TRBD1
cdr3_aa: CASNGAGTGGREAFF
cdr3_nt: TGTGCCAGCAATGGGGCGGGGACAGGTGGACGTGAAGCTTTCTTT

cdr3_length: 14
clone_size: many
j_call: TRBJ2-7
v_call: TRBV11-2
d_call: TRBD2
cdr3_aa: CASSPGLATYEQYF
cdr3_nt: TGTGCCAGCAGCCCCGGACTAGCGACCTACGAGCAGTACTTC

cdr3_length: 16
clone_size: few
j_call: TRBJ1-2
v_call: TRBV28
d_call: NA
cdr3_aa: CASSLGSGPAGYGYTF
cdr3_nt: NA

cdr3_length: 14
clone_size: NA
j_call: TRBJ1-5
v_call: TRBV18
d_call: TRBD1
cdr3_aa: CASSPTGTDQPQHF
cdr3_nt: TGTGCCAGCTCACCGACAGGGACAGATCAGCCCCAGCATTTT

cdr3_length: 15
clone_size: NA
j_call: TRBJ2-1
v_call: TRBV12-3/TRBV12-4
d_call: NA
cdr3_aa: CASSWSPGSYNEQFF
cdr3_nt: TGTGCCAGCAGTTGGTCCCCAGGCTCCTACAATGAGCAGTTCTTC

cdr3_length: 15
clone_size: few
j_call: TRBJ1-1
v_call: TRBV7-2
d_call: TRBD1
cdr3_aa: CASSLPPGQGAEAFF
cdr3_nt: TGTGCCAGCAGCTTACCGCCGGGACAGGGGGCTGAAGCTTTCTTT

cdr3_length: 17
clone_size: few
j_call: TRBJ2-2
v_call: TRBV12-3/TRBV12-4
d_call: TRBD2
cdr3_aa: CASSYAETSGSHGELFF
cdr3_nt: TGTGCCAGCAGTTACGCCGAGACTAGCGGGAGCCACGGGGAGCTGTTTTTT

cdr3_length: 13
clone_size: NA
j_call: TRBJ1-1
v_call: TRBV12-3/TRBV12-4
d_call: NA
cdr3_aa: CASSFGAGAGAFF
cdr3_nt: TGTGCCAGCAGTTTTGGGGCAGGGGCTGGCGCTTTCTTT

cdr3_length: 14
clone_size: NA
j_call: TRBJ1-4
v_call: TRBV6-1
d_call: NA
cdr3_aa: CASSEGTTNEKLFF
cdr3_nt: TGTGCCAGCAGTGAAGGAACAACTAATGAAAAACTGTTTTTT

cdr3_length: 15
clone_size: NA
j_call: TRBJ1-2
v_call: TRBV12-3/TRBV12-4
d_call: TRBD1
cdr3_aa: CASRNTGTGHYGYTF
cdr3_nt: TGTGCCAGCAGAAACACCGGGACAGGACATTATGGCTACACCTTC

cdr3_length: 14
clone_size: few
j_call: TRBJ2-7
v_call: TRBV20-1
d_call: NA
cdr3_aa: CSAREGPPPYEQYF
cdr3_nt: TGCAGTGCTAGAGAGGGGCCCCCACCCTACGAGCAGTACTTC

cdr3_length: 12
clone_size: few
j_call: TRBJ2-5
v_call: TRBV10-1
d_call: NA
cdr3_aa: CASSDGQETQYF
cdr3_nt: TGCGCCAGCAGTGACGGCCAAGAGACCCAGTACTTC

cdr3_length: 11
clone_size: many
j_call: TRBJ1-2
v_call: TRBV7-2
d_call: NA
cdr3_aa: CASSSGVGYTF
cdr3_nt: TGTGCCAGCAGTTCAGGGGTTGGCTACACCTTC

cdr3_length: 14
clone_size: few
j_call: TRBJ2-7
v_call: TRBV19
d_call: TRBD1
cdr3_aa: CASSTRDRAYEQYF
cdr3_nt: TGTGCCAGTAGTACCCGGGACAGGGCCTACGAGCAGTACTTC

cdr3_length: 15
clone_size: few
j_call: TRBJ1-5
v_call: TRBV5-1
d_call: TRBD1
cdr3_aa: CASSAAGGAGQPQHF
cdr3_nt: TGCGCCAGCAGCGCGGCAGGGGGCGCGGGTCAGCCCCAGCATTTT

cdr3_length: 15
clone_size: NA
j_call: TRBJ1-1
v_call: TRBV28
d_call: NA
cdr3_aa: CASSPLGGRDDEAFF
cdr3_nt: TGTGCCAGCAGCCCCCTCGGGGGCAGGGATGATGAAGCTTTCTTT

cdr3_length: 15
clone_size: NA
j_call: TRBJ2-7
v_call: TRBV6-1
d_call: NA
cdr3_aa: CASRTRVRDNREQYF
cdr3_nt: TGTGCCAGCCGGACGAGGGTCAGGGACAACCGCGAGCAGTACTTC

cdr3_length: 18
clone_size: few
j_call: TRBJ1-6
v_call: TRBV5-5
d_call: NA
cdr3_aa: CASSPNLGQGSGSSPLHF
cdr3_nt: TGTGCCAGCAGCCCAAATCTCGGACAAGGCTCCGGGTCGTCACCCCTCCACTTT

cdr3_length: 18
clone_size: NA
j_call: TRBJ1-3
v_call: TRBV13
d_call: NA
cdr3_aa: CASSLGLETAFSGNTIYF
cdr3_nt: TGTGCCAGCAGCTTAGGCCTTGAGACCGCGTTTTCCGGAAACACCATATATTTT

cdr3_length: 15
clone_size: few
j_call: TRBJ2-2
v_call: TRBV5-1
d_call: NA
cdr3_aa: CASSRDPKGTGELFF
cdr3_nt: TGCGCCAGCAGCCGGGACCCCAAGGGCACCGGGGAGCTGTTTTTT